The clone carrying this T cell receptor (beta chain) appeared many times. Its antigen is as yet unknown. This specimen comes from a study of T-cell reconstitution after alpha-beta-depleted transplantation in children. Study-level findings and limits: At one year after transplant, newly produced T cells mostly accounted for T-cell counts and diversity. Surviving recipient T cells and thymic progenitors accounted for the high day-60 TCRbeta diversity observed in some patients.

Unique molecular identifiers were incorporated into the prepared TCRbeta library. A single record per CDR3 protein comes from TCRdb applying MiXCR to the PCR reads. This table holds about 200,000 distinct CDR3 sequences, 5.5% to 7% found once. The material was PBMCs, obtained before TCRalphabeta/CD19-depleted stem cell transplant. This clonotype was obtained from a girl under two years old with combined immunodeficiency, due to receive a stem cell transplant.

CDR3 bases: TGCAGCGTTGAAGGTAGACGGACCTCAGGAAACACCGGGGAGCTGTTTTTT. It is translated as CSVEGRRTSGNTGELFF. J is TRBJ2-2 and V is TRBV29-1; D unresolved. CDR3 length equals 17 residues. Germline CDR1 reads SQVTM; CDR2 reads ANQGSEA. The V and J ends lost 1 base and 2 bases respectively, with 17 bases between them.